This T cell receptor beta chain was obtained from a study of radiotherapy plus CTLA-4 blockade in lung cancer. The wider study: Disease control was achieved by just over 30% of patients, and objective responses by around 17%. Study conclusions and caveats: TCR clones of tumor origin grew in blood after radiotherapy plus ipilimumab. Response was reportedly best predicted by early blood T cell clone dynamics, with interferon-beta.

The repertoire was sequenced with immunoSEQ multiplex PCR; TCRdb's copy has only in-frame clones and lacks some. The table has 25,000 to 40,000 clones, roughly 71% seen once. As to this clone: What it binds is unknown.

The sample was peripheral blood, taken from a patient treated with radiotherapy plus ipilimumab. The TCR was taken from a human donor with non-small cell lung cancer whose response to radiotherapy plus ipilimumab could not be evaluated.

As DNA, the CDR3 is TGTGCTAGTGGCCACGACAGGGCTACGCAGTATTTT. Amino acid sequence: CASGHDRATQYF. This chain links TRBV12-5 with TRBJ2-3; 7 positions match TRBD1. V dropped 6 bases and J dropped 8; count of bases not matched to a gene: 5. There are 12 residues in the CDR3. Germline assignment: CDR1 LGHNT and CDR2 FRNRAP.